The 20 T cell receptor beta chains given below trace back to one sample, sequenced in a study of cytomegalovirus exposure and HLA in healthy donors. PCR used 60 Vbeta primers and 13 Jbeta primers. Assay: immunoSEQ multiplex PCR; the TCRdb copy retains only in-frame clones and omits some. The sample carries 150,000 to 200,000 clones, roughly 80% recorded once. The sequencing input was PBMCs. The receptor set was obtained from a man in his forties or fifties in good health and CMV-seropositive.

This chain links TRBV5-4 with TRBJ2-1; 7 bases fit TRBD2. Germline loops: CDR1 SGHNT, CDR2 YYREEE (reference sequence). With V trimmed by 0 bases and J by 0 bases, 6 bases remained unmatched. This CDR3 region has 17 residues. The CDR3 region has the DNA TGTGCCAGCAGCTTGGCCGGCGGGGGAGGCTCCTACAATGAGCAGTTCTTC. The encoded protein is CASSLAGGGGSYNEQFF.

As concerns this clone: At one end the junction does not follow the germline gene, possibly because of a read error. The rearrangement links TRBV9 to TRBJ2-6; D is possibly TRBD2 (6 bases). The CDR3 is made up of 15 amino acids. In germline, CDR1 is SGDLS, CDR2 YYNGEE. The CDR3 spells CASSVQGGGANVLTF. CDR3 DNA sequence: TGTGCCAGCAGCGTGCAGGGTGGCGGGGCTAACGTCCTGACTTTC.

This chain uses TRBV10-3 with TRBJ2-5, with TRBD2 identical over 9 bases. Germline assignment: CDR1 ENHRY and CDR2 SYGVKD. The CDR3 sequence is 17 residues long. Losses at the gene ends were 7 bases for V and 5 bases for J; bases not matched to a gene: 17. The chain's CDR3 is CAITAPGGWRGGETQYF. In DNA form, the CDR3 reads TGTGCCATCACTGCCCCCGGGGGGTGGCGGGGGGGGGAGACCCAGTACTTC.

The CDR3 is CASSPPGFRGRDNTEAFF. CDR3 DNA sequence: TGTGCCAGCTCACCACCGGGTTTCAGGGGCAGGGATAACACTGAAGCTTTCTTT. The rearrangement links TRBV18 to TRBJ1-1, with D perhaps TRBD1 (6 bases). Germline-derived CDR1 and CDR2 are KGHSH and LQKENI. Trimming removed 0 bases from V and 2 bases from J, with 19 bases in between. The CDR3 runs 18 residues.

This clone was detected only a few times. The CDR3 protein is CASSQLPGSNEKLFF. CDR3 nucleotides: TGTGCCAGCAGCCAATTGCCAGGTAGTAATGAAAAACTGTTTTTT. The chain couples TRBV4-2 to TRBJ1-4, with D unclear. This CDR3 spans 15 amino acids. V was cut by 2 bases and J by 4 bases, with 11 bases left in between. Germline CDR1 and CDR2: LGHNA and YNFKEQ.

This clone appeared a single time. This chain uses TRBV18 with TRBJ1-1, with a weak D call TRBD1 (6 bases). The CDR3 extends over 15 amino acids. Germline CDR1 is KGHSH and CDR2 is LQKENI. Trimming removed 5 bases from V and 0 bases from J, with 13 bases in between. CDR3 in amino acids: CASSSDRRMNTEAFF. The CDR3 region has the DNA TGTGCCAGCTCATCCGACAGGCGCATGAACACTGAAGCTTTCTTT.

Points on this clone: The sample holds other DNA sequences that translate to the same CDR3. The chain carries TRBV2 and TRBJ1-5; D not resolved. With 6 bases removed from V and 4 bases from J, the gap between germline ends came to 13 bases. Germline V lookup: CDR1 SNHLY, CDR2 FYNNEI. There are 14 residues in the CDR3. CDR3 sequence: CASSGVGGNQPQHF. CDR3 coding DNA: TGTGCCAGCAGCGGGGTAGGTGGGAATCAGCCCCAGCATTTT. Combining the CDR3 with reference TRBV2 and TRBJ1-5 gives the whole variable domain EPEVTQTPSHQVTQMGQEVILRCVPISNHLYFYWYRQILGQKVEFLVSFYNNEISEKSEIFDDQFSVERPDGSNFTLKIRSTKLEDSAMYFCASSGVGGNQPQHFGDGTRLSIL.

This sequence joins TRBV18 and TRBJ1-1, with TRBD1 matching over 7 bases. The junction had 1 base not matched to a gene; V was cut back by 3 bases and J by 3 bases. The CDR3 has 13 amino acids. The germline V gene encodes CDR1 KGHSH and CDR2 LQKENI. For the CDR3, the DNA is TGTGCCAGCTCACCCGGGACAGACACTGAAGCTTTCTTT. Translating gives CASSPGTDTEAFF.

The chain is built from TRBV2 and TRBJ2-1; 7 nucleotides match TRBD2. This CDR3 is built from 16 residues. With 6 bases clipped from V and 0 bases from J, the junction kept 8 bases outside the gene matches. CDR1 is SNHLY and CDR2 is FYNNEI in the germline V gene. The CDR3 nucleotides are TGTGCCAGCAGAAAGGCAGCGGGGAGCTCCTACAATGAGCAGTTCTTC. Translating gives CASRKAAGSSYNEQFF.

This chain joins TRBV19 and TRBJ1-6; possible D gene TRBD1, 5 bases. V gave up 4 bases and J gave up 10 bases, with 20 bases separating them. The germline V gene encodes CDR1 LNHDA and CDR2 SQIVND (reference sequence). CDR3 size: 16 residues. CDR3: CASSTSPDRRISPLHF. The CDR3 DNA sequence: TGTGCCAGTAGTACGTCCCCTGACAGACGGATATCACCCCTCCACTTT.

V usage is TRBV7-9 and J usage is TRBJ1-3; unclear D gene. The germline V gene has CDR1 SEHNR and CDR2 FQNEAQ (reference sequence). There are 15 residues in the CDR3. V dropped 0 bases and J dropped 1 base, with 7 bases sitting between them. The CDR3 region is CASSLAAGSGNTIYF. The DNA for the CDR3 is TGTGCCAGCAGCTTAGCTGCAGGATCTGGAAACACCATATATTTT.

This chain connects TRBV5-1 to TRBJ1-1, with 8 nucleotides matching TRBD1. V lost 1 base and J lost 1; bases outside the gene matches: 3. This CDR3 is 15 amino acids long. Germline V gene lookup returns CDR1 SGHRS and CDR2 YFSETQ. The CDR3 spells CASSLHGQGNTEAFF. The CDR3 DNA reads as TGCGCCAGCAGCTTGCACGGACAGGGGAACACTGAAGCTTTCTTT.

The chain has TRBV19 and TRBJ2-3; weak D call: TRBD1 (5 bases). Trimming removed 5 bases at V and 2 bases at J, with 14 bases between. CDR3 length: 15 amino acids. Per the germline V gene, CDR1 is LNHDA and CDR2 is SQIVND (reference sequence). The CDR3 sequence: CASSPNRRYTDTQYF. The CDR3 DNA follows: TGTGCCAGTAGTCCGAACAGGAGATACACAGATACGCAGTATTTT.

V gene TRBV10-3 combines with J gene TRBJ2-2; weak D call: TRBD1 (6 bases). V lost 6 bases, J lost 4 bases, and 18 bases lay in between. Germline CDR1 ENHRY, CDR2 SYGVKD. The length of the CDR3 is 16 residues. The CDR3 DNA follows: TGTGCCATCAGGGTACAGGGTACTCAGGGCACCGGGGAGCTGTTTTTT. Protein: CAIRVQGTQGTGELFF.

This clone was seen only once. This chain links TRBV5-1 with TRBJ2-2, with 8 bases matching TRBD1. The CDR3 contains 16 residues. Trimming cost V 1 base and J 5 bases; bases outside gene matches: 7. Germline V gene lookup returns CDR1 SGHRS and CDR2 YFSETQ. DNA of the CDR3: TGCGCCAGCAGCTTGCCCGGACAGGGAGCGACCGGGGAGCTGTTTTTT. This gives the protein CASSLPGQGATGELFF.

The chain carries TRBV27 and TRBJ2-3; a possible D gene is TRBD2 (6 bases). This CDR3 has 15 residues. Germline CDR1 and CDR2: MNHEY and SMNVEV (reference sequence). V was clipped by 2 bases and J by 1 base, with 10 bases between them. The CDR3 DNA follows: TGTGCCAGCAGTTTAAGGGCTAGCGGCACAGATACGCAGTATTTT. Translating it yields CASSLRASGTDTQYF.

The chain has TRBV4-3 and TRBJ2-5, with D uncertain. The CDR3 is made up of 13 amino acids. Trimming pared 1 base from V and 2 bases from J, leaving 5 bases between. The germline V gene encodes CDR1 LGHNA and CDR2 YSLEER. In DNA form, the CDR3 reads TGCGCCAGCAGCCAAGGCGGACAAGAGACCCAGTACTTC. This encodes CASSQGGQETQYF.

Of note for this clone: At one end, the junction sequence differs from germline, possibly due to a read error. The chain is built from TRBV7-9 and TRBJ2-7, with 9 bases identical to TRBD2. This CDR3 has 14 amino acids. Germline lookup yields CDR1 SEHNR and CDR2 FQNEAQ (reference sequence). The CDR3 DNA follows: TGTTCCAGCAGCGTTAGCGGGAGTTTCTACGAGCAGTACTTC. It codes for CSSSVSGSFYEQYF.

V and J are TRBV7-9 and TRBJ2-7, with D unclear. Germline V gene lookup returns CDR1 SEHNR and CDR2 FQNEAQ (reference sequence). This CDR3 has 15 residues. Trimming took off 1 base at V and 1 base at J, with 11 bases between the two ends. CDR3 region: CASSLESSISYEQYF. CDR3 bases: TGTGCCAGCAGCTTAGAGTCTTCTATTTCCTACGAGCAGTACTTC.

The rearrangement uses TRBV5-4 and TRBJ2-5; D possibly corresponds to TRBD1 (5 bases). In germline, CDR1 is SGHNT, CDR2 YYREEE (reference sequence). Trimming stripped 4 bases from V and 2 bases from J, with 15 bases between. The length of the CDR3 is 15 residues. As DNA, the CDR3 is TGTGCCAGCAGCACCGTTGACAGATCGCAAGAGACCCAGTACTTC. It codes for CASSTVDRSQETQYF.